This record covers a single T cell receptor (beta chain). This clonotype showed up many times. Its recognized antigen is unknown. A junction end diverges from the germline sequence, so it may reflect a read error. The data were obtained in a study of Graves' ophthalmopathy and Graves' hyperthyroidism (dated by TCRdb to about 2018). Study-wide context: Peripheral blood was collected at initial diagnosis, prior to any treatment. TCR beta repertoire signatures were used to distinguish Graves' ophthalmopathy from Graves' hyperthyroidism and to predict progression to ophthalmopathy. In total, 135 blood samples were TCR-sequenced: 40 to 45 ophthalmopathy, approximately 75 hyperthyroidism and approximately 17 hyperthyroidism-to-ophthalmopathy patients. To explore V-J signatures that separate ophthalmopathy from hyperthyroidism, a discovery set of about a hundred patients was enrolled, consisting of approximately 44 with ophthalmopathy and roughly 60 with stable hyperthyroidism. An independent validation cohort was composed of fewer than 20 hyperthyroidism patients and about 16 patients who later progressed from hyperthyroidism to ophthalmopathy. In over 5 hyperthyroidism patients, the T-cell repertoires found in thyroid tissue were compared with those found in blood. After sampling, hyperthyroidism patients received methimazole starting at 30 mg daily, and ophthalmopathy patients received high-dose intravenous methylprednisolone. The 75 to 100 discovery patients were divided at random into training and test sets in a 7:3 ratio.

For repertoire sequencing, TCR beta CDR3 regions were amplified from RNA transcripts. The first round was an RT-PCR using HTBI primers with the Qiagen OneStep RT-PCR kit, and this first round was followed by a second-round multiplex PCR, then size selection and purification. Libraries were sequenced paired-end with 100 bp reads on an Illumina HiSeq2000. The paper's processing steps were these. Reads were processed with SOAPnuke, discarding reads with adapters, uncalled bases, mean Phred below 15, or no exact constant-primer or identifier match. COPE v1.2.5 was used to merge the high-quality paired reads. Each unique nucleotide sequence was defined as a clonotype, and clonotypes were aligned to IMGT TRB V, D and J references with MiTCR v1.1. Analysis was restricted to V-J combinations with a frequency above 0.0001, which covered over 98% of repertoires. For each V-J combination, a TCR clonal expansion and chaos score was defined as F50 clonal expansion divided by the chaos observed in the TCRdist matrix. Welch's t-statistics and random forest were used to reduce features to about 14 V-J combinations, which were fed into a naive Bayes classifier. The Morisita-Horn index was used to measure how similar the thyroid and blood repertoires were. TCRdb cleaned the public reads at Q25 with fastp, built clones with MiXCR and kept in-frame beta chains. Entries are consolidated by CDR3 protein sequence, retaining the most common genes and DNA. The V and J calls and clone size come from TCRdb's table, not from the authors' own analysis. This sample gives 150,000 or so distinct CDR3 sequences in total; 30% to 45% of them show up just once. The ten largest make up about 8.2% of the sample.

The CDR3 has 11 amino acids, counting the end cysteine and phenylalanine. The only DNA kept is the CDR3, 33 bases in frame from the first base. CDR1 is given as MDHEN and CDR2 as SYDVKM, both from the germline V gene. Paper-wide results and their limitations: In validation, the model predicted ophthalmopathy progression with roughly 68% sensitivity and approximately 72% specificity; roughly 11 predicted patients were CT-confirmed with GO in a median of approximately 6.2 months. In cross-validation, the 13-signature model distinguished ophthalmopathy from stable hyperthyroidism with approximately 88% sensitivity and almost 83% specificity, and in the test set the corresponding values were roughly 80% and 76%. Among expanded thyroid clonotypes with frequency above 0.001, most also showed up in blood, which suggests that blood repertoires may reflect the thyroid immune response. No statistical method was used to set the sample size in advance, and the investigators knew which group each participant was assigned to.

Ophthalmopathy patients had moderately to severely active disease, Clinical Activity Score of at least 3, NOSPECS grade of at least 4, and disease duration under 3 months. Patients were excluded if they had other autoimmune diseases, uncontrolled infections, pregnancy or lactation. Clinical symptoms, serum thyroxine, TRAb, thyroid ultrasound and orbital computed tomography formed the basis of the diagnosis. Using Ficoll-Paque density gradient centrifugation, PBMCs were isolated from 9 to 10 ml of fresh peripheral blood. Total RNA was extracted with Trizol reagent and quality-checked on an Agilent 2100 Bioanalyzer.

Sequencing was performed on peripheral blood. The sequence was obtained from a man between 25 and 39 years old with Graves' ophthalmopathy. Donor details come from another sample of the same person, matched by shared clones. Rearrangement joined TRBV28 to TRBJ2-7; matching of 5 bases hints at TRBD1 as the D gene. The CDR3 reads CASSLVDKECF. The DNA is as follows: TGTGCCAGCAGCCTCGTGGACAAGGAGTGCTTC.